This T cell receptor (beta chain) was recovered during a study of blood T cells in healthy people across ages. Study outcomes and limitations: Possibly confounding the expanded clonotype changes was the fact that donor CMV status was unknown.

There are 13 residues in the CDR3. In germline, CDR1 is LGHNA, CDR2 YSLEER. V shed 3 bases and J 6 bases; nucleotides not matched to a gene: 1. It was with a sample-barcoded 5' primer and a J-beta primer mix that a second PCR of about 6 to 12 cycles was run. Each cDNA molecule carried a tag from a template-switch adaptor that contained 12 random nucleotides. TCRdb re-called the 5' RACE reads through MiXCR, storing one row per CDR3 protein. The sample has fewer than 1,200,000 distinct CDR3 sequences, approximately 25% seen once. This clonotype was seen at least ten times. Its antigen is undetermined. These data were also reused for a study on T cells of mothers and their children. That paper states: In unrelated and related pairs, TCR recombination output is shaped in a similar way by thymic selection.

The clonotype comes from a girl aged 2 to 9 in good health. The chain couples TRBV4-3 to TRBJ2-7, with 11 bases matching TRBD1. Sequencing was done on a sample of blood. CDR3: CASSQGQGGEQYF. The CDR3 nucleotides are TGCGCCAGCAGCCAGGGACAGGGGGGCGAGCAGTACTTC.